The clone carrying this T cell receptor (beta chain) was found many times. Its antigen is undetermined. Separate cDNA molecules each had unique molecular identifiers attached to them. TCRdb itself ran the 5' RACE reads through MiXCR, one entry per CDR3 protein. The sample shows 35,000 to 50,000 distinct CDR3 sequences, 6.1% of them seen only once. The CDR3 is made up of 14 amino acids. Trimming took 3 bases from V and 5 from J, leaving 13 bases between them. Germline CDR1 is KGHSH and CDR2 is LQKENI. The source of the sample is a study of early T cells in non-severe SARS-CoV-2 infection. Looking at the study overall: Chains stayed unpaired after sequencing of bulk RNA from unsorted whole blood.

Study observations and caveats: Using VDJdb, the matching emphasized anti-spike CD8 responses while missing private and CD4 specificities.

Source material: whole blood. The V and J genes are TRBV18 and TRBJ2-5; D may be TRBD2 (5 bases). The source of this sequence is an adult who was a healthcare worker with PCR-confirmed SARS-CoV-2 infection or an uninfected control (not recorded which). CDR3 sequence (DNA): TGTGCCAGCTCACCGGAAACTAGAGGCGAGACCCAGTACTTC. Its translation is CASSPETRGETQYF.